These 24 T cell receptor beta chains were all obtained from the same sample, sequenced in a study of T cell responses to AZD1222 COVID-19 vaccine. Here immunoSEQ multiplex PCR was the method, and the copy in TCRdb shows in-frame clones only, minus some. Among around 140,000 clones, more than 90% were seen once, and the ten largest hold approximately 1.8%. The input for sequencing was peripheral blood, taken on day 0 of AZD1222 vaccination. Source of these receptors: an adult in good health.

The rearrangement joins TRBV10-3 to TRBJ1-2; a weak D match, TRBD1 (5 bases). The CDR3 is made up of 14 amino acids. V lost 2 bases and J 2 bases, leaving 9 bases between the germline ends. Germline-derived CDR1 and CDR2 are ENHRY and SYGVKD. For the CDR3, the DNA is TGTGCCATCAGTGAGCTCGGGACCAACTATGGCTACACCTTC. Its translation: CAISELGTNYGYTF.

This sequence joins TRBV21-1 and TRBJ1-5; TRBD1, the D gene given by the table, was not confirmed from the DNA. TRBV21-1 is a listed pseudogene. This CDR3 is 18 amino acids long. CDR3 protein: CASSPPGHPRGSNQPQHF. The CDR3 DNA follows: TGTGCCAGCAGCCCTCCGGGACACCCCCGAGGAAGCAATCAGCCCCAGCATTTT.

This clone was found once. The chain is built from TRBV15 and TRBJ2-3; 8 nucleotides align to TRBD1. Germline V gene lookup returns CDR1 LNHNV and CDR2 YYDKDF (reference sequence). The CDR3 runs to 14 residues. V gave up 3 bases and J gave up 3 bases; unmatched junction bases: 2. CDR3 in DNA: TGTGCCACCAGCAGGGGACAGGTGACAGATACGCAGTATTTT. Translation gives CATSRGQVTDTQYF.

DNA for the CDR3: TGTGCCAGCAGCTTAGGGAGTTCGGGAGTCCAAGAGACCCAGTACTTC. Residues: CASSLGSSGVQETQYF. The chain combines TRBV5-6 with TRBJ2-5; D is perhaps TRBD2 (6 bases). CDR3 size: 16 residues. V lost 2 bases and J lost 1, with 15 bases in between. The germline CDR1 and CDR2 sequences are SGHDT and YYEEEE.

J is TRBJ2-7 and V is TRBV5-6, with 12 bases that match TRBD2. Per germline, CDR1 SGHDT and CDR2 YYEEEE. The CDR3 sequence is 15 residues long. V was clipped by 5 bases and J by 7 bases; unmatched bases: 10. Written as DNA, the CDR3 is TGTGCCAGCAGTAGGCTAGCGGGAGGGCCGGGGGAGCAGTACTTC. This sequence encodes CASSRLAGGPGEQYF.

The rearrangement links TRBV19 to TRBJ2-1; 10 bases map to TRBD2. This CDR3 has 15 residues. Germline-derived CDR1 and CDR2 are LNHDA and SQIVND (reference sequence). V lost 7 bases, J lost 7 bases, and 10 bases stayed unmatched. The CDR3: CASTVASGSWNEQFF. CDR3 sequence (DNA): TGTGCCAGTACGGTGGCTAGCGGGAGTTGGAATGAGCAGTTCTTC.

The CDR3 protein is CASSPLPGLTNTGELFF. The CDR3 DNA sequence: TGTGCCAGCTCACCACTCCCGGGACTAACGAACACCGGGGAGCTGTTTTTT. This chain joins TRBV18 and TRBJ2-2; 7 bases align to TRBD2. Germline lookup yields CDR1 KGHSH and CDR2 LQKENI. This CDR3 comprises 17 residues. Trimming removed 1 base from V and 0 bases from J; junction bases left unmatched: 5.

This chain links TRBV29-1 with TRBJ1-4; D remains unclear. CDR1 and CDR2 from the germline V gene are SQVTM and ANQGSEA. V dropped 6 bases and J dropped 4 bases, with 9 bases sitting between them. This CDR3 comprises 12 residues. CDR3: CSVLGLNEKLFF. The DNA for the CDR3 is TGCAGCGTACTGGGCCTTAATGAAAAACTGTTTTTT.

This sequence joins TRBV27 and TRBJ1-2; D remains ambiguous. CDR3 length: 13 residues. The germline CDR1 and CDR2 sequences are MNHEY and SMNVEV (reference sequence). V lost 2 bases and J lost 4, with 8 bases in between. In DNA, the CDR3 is TGTGCCAGCAGTTTAGGAATGGCCTATGGCTACACCTTC. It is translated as CASSLGMAYGYTF.

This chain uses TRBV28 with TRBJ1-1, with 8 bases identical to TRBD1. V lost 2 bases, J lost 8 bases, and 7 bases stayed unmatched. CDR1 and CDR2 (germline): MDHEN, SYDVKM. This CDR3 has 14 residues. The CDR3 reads CASSLPNRGVEAFF. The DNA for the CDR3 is TGTGCCAGCAGTTTACCCAACAGGGGGGTCGAAGCTTTCTTT.

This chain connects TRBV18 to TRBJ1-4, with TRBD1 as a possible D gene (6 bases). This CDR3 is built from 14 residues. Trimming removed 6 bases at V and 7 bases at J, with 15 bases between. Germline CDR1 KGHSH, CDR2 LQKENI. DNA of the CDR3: TGTGCCAGCTCCACCACGGGGGGCCTTGAAAAACTGTTTTTT. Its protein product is CASSTTGGLEKLFF.

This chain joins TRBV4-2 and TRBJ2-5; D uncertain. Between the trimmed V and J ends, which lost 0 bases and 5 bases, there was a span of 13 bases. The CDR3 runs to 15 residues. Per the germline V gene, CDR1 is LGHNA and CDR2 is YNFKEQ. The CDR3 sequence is CASSQDQLPSETQYF. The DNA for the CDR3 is TGTGCCAGCAGCCAAGATCAACTACCGAGTGAGACCCAGTACTTC.

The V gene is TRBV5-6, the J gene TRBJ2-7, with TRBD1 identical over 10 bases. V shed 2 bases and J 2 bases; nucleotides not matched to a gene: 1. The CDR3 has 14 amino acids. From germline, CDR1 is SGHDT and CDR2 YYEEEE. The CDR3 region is CASSLGTGAYEQYF. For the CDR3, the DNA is TGTGCCAGCAGCTTAGGGACAGGGGCCTACGAGCAGTACTTC.

DNA for the CDR3: TGTGCCACCAGCAGAGACCCTGGAGGGGCCAATTCACCCCTCCACTTT. Translation: CATSRDPGGANSPLHF. The V call is TRBV15, the J call TRBJ1-6; the D gene is possibly TRBD1 (5 bases). Per the germline V gene, CDR1 is LNHNV and CDR2 is YYDKDF (reference sequence). This CDR3 comprises 16 residues. V lost 0 bases to trimming and J lost 7 bases, with 13 bases between them. Variable domain in full (rest from reference TRBV15 and TRBJ1-6): DAMVIQNPRYQVTQFGKPVTLSCSQTLNHNVMYWYQQKSSQAPKLLFHYYDKDFNNEADTPDNFQSRRPNTSFCFLDIRSPGLGDTAMYLCATSRDPGGANSPLHFGNGTRLTVT.

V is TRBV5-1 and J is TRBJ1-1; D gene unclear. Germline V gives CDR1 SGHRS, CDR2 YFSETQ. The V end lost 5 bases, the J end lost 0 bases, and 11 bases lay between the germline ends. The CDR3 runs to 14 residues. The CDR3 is CASRTAGMNTEAFF. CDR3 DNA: TGCGCCAGCAGAACAGCCGGCATGAACACTGAAGCTTTCTTT.

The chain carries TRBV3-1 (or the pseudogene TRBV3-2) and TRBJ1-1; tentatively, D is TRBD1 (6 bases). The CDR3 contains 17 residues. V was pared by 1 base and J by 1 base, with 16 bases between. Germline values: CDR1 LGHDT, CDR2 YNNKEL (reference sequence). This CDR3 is CASSQGGTTGGNTEAFF. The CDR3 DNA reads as TGTGCCAGCAGCCAAGGGGGGACGACAGGCGGGAACACTGAAGCTTTCTTT.

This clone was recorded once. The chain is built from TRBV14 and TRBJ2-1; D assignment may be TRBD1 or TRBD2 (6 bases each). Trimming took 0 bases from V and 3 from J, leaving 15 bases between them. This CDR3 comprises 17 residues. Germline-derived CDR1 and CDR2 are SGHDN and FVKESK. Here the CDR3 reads CASSQDFRGVGYNEQFF. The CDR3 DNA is TGTGCCAGCAGCCAAGATTTTAGGGGGGTGGGCTACAATGAGCAGTTCTTC. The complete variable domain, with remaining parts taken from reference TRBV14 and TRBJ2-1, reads EAGVTQFPSHSVIEKGQTVTLRCDPISGHDNLYWYRRVMGKEIKFLLHFVKESKQDESGMPNNRFLAERTGGTYSTLKVQPAELEDSGVYFCASSQDFRGVGYNEQFFGPGTRLTVL.

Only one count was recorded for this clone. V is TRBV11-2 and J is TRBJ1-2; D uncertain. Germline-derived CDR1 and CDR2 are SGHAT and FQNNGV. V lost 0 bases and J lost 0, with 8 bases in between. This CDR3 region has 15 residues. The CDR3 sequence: CASSLDGPANYGYTF. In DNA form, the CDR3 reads TGTGCCAGCAGCTTAGATGGACCAGCTAACTATGGCTACACCTTC. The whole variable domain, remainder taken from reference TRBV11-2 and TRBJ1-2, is EAGVAQSPRYKIIEKRQSVAFWCNPISGHATLYWYQQILGQGPKLLIQFQNNGVVDDSQLPKDRFSAERLKGVDSTLKIQPAKLEDSAVYLCASSLDGPANYGYTFGSGTRLTVV.

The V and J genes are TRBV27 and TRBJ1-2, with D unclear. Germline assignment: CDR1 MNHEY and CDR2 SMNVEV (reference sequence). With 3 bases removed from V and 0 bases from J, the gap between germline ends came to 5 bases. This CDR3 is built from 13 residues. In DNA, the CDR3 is TGTGCCAGCAGTTTTAGGGCTAACTATGGCTACACCTTC. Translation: CASSFRANYGYTF.

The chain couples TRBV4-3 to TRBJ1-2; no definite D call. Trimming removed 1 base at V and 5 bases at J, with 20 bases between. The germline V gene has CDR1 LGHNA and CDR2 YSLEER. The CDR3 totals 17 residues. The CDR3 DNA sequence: TGCGCCAGCAGCCAAGTGCGGGAGGTTTACCCTTTTTATGGCTACACCTTC. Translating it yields CASSQVREVYPFYGYTF.

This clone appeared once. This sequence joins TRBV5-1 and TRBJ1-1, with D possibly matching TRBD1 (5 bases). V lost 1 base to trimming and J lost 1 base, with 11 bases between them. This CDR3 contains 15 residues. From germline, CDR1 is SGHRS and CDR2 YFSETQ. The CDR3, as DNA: TGCGCCAGCAGCTTGTCGCGGGGCCCGAACACTGAAGCTTTCTTT. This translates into CASSLSRGPNTEAFF.

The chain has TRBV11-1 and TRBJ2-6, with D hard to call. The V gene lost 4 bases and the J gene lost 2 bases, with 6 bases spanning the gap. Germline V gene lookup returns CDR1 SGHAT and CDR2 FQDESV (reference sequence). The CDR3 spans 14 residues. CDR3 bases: TGTGCCAGCAGCTCTTTAACTGGGGCCAACGTCCTGACTTTC. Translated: CASSSLTGANVLTF. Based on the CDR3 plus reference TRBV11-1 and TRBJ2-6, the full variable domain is EAEVAQSPRYKITEKSQAVAFWCDPISGHATLYWYRQILGQGPELLVQFQDESVVDDSQLPKDRFSAERLKGVDSTLKIQPAELGDSAMYLCASSSLTGANVLTFGAGSRLTVL.

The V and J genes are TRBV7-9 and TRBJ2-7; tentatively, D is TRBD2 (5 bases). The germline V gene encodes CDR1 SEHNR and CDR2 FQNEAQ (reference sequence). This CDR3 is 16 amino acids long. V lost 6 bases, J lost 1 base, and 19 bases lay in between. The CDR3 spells CASRAPTRRTSYEQYF. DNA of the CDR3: TGTGCCAGCAGGGCACCCACTAGACGTACATCCTACGAGCAGTACTTC.

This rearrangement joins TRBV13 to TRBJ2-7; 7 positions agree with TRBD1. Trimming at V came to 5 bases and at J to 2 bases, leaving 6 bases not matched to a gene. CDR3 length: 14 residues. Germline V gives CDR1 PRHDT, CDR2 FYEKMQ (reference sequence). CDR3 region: CASSDTGTAYEQYF. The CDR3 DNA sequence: TGTGCCAGCAGCGATACCGGGACAGCCTACGAGCAGTACTTC.